This record concerns one T cell receptor (beta chain) sequence. Its antigen is undetermined. The V gene's germline CDR1 is MNHNS and CDR2 SASEGT. This CDR3 has 15 residues. J was trimmed by 1 base and V by 5 bases; bases with no gene match: 6. This entry belongs to a study of graft-versus-host responses after intestinal transplantation. TCRdb's table, derived via immunoSEQ multiplex PCR, lists solely in-frame clones and lacks some. In the table there are roughly 99,000 clones, about 87% of which are singletons. This specimen was unstimulated CD4+ T cells sorted from spleen or lymph node cells, taken before transplant. This chain uses TRBV6-1 with TRBJ1-1, with 8 nucleotides matching TRBD1. This TCR was sampled from a human donor who was the organ donor for an intestinal transplant. The CDR3 bases are TGTGCCAGCAGTAGGACAGGGCTTCAGAACACTGAAGCTTTCTTT. Translated: CASSRTGLQNTEAFF.